Below, 27 T cell receptor beta chains from the same sample are listed, as sequenced in a study of blood T cells in healthy people across ages. Combining a sample-barcoded 5' primer with a J-beta primer mix, a second PCR ran for roughly 7 to 12 cycles. MiXCR, applied by TCRdb to the 5' RACE reads, yields one record per CDR3 protein. The table records 650,000 to 950,000 distinct CDR3 sequences, 40% to 50% of them present only once. Sequences were obtained from blood. The receptor source for this set is a man in his fifties or sixties in good health.

About this clonotype: A much larger clone differs from this one at a single base, so this may be a read error. This chain's CDR3 is CASCQDPGQNYGYTF. The CDR3 DNA reads TGCGCCAGCTGCCAAGACCCGGGACAGAACTATGGCTACACCTTC. V usage is TRBV4-1 and J usage is TRBJ1-2; 7 bases align to TRBD1. The V gene's germline CDR1 is MGHRA and CDR2 YSYEKL. This CDR3 is 15 amino acids long.

The CDR3 loop reads CASSKGSTGKYPFQETQYF. In DNA, the CDR3 is TGTGCCAGCAGCAAAGGGTCTACAGGGAAGTACCCTTTCCAAGAGACCCAGTACTTC. The V and J genes are TRBV21-1 and TRBJ2-5; no check of the table's D call, TRBD1, against the DNA was made. TRBV21-1 is termed a pseudogene. The CDR3 is 19 residues long.

This clonotype was detected only a few times. This chain links TRBV20-1 with TRBJ2-1, with 14 bases lining up with TRBD2. From germline, CDR1 is DFQATT and CDR2 SNEGSKA (reference sequence). The CDR3 runs 15 residues. The V and J ends lost 5 bases and 10 bases, in that order; junction bases with no gene match: 10. CDR3 sequence: CSAPRLAGGPREQFF. CDR3 DNA: TGCAGTGCTCCAAGACTAGCGGGGGGGCCAAGGGAGCAGTTCTTC.

The chain employs TRBV13 and TRBJ2-2, with D perhaps matching TRBD1 or TRBD2 (5 bases each). The V and J ends lost 5 bases and 5 bases respectively, with 15 bases between them. The CDR3 spans 15 residues. Germline lookup yields CDR1 PRHDT and CDR2 FYEKMQ (reference sequence). Here the CDR3 DNA reads TGTGCCAGCAGCCCCACCGGGGCCGCAACCGGGGAGCTGTTTTTT. This gives the protein CASSPTGAATGELFF.

This clonotype was recorded a few times. The V call is TRBV9, the J call TRBJ2-6; D perhaps matches TRBD2 (6 bases). Germline V CDR1 and CDR2: SGDLS, YYNGEE. The CDR3 spans 17 residues. V was cut by 3 bases and J by 4 bases, with 17 bases left in between. This CDR3 is CASSASGLPLGANVLTF. The CDR3 coding sequence is TGTGCCAGCAGCGCCTCGGGACTCCCATTAGGGGCCAACGTCCTGACTTTC.

Only a few counts were recorded for this clonotype. CDR3 DNA: TGTGCCAGCAGCGCCGGGACTACCAACCAAGTAGGAGAGACCCAGTACTTC. It encodes CASSAGTTNQVGETQYF. The genes are TRBV7-9 and TRBJ2-5, with TRBD2 matching 7 bases. This CDR3 contains 17 residues. Germline CDR1 reads SEHNR; CDR2 reads FQNEAQ (reference sequence). V was clipped by 5 bases and J by 4 bases; unmatched bases: 16.

The rearrangement uses TRBV7-2 and TRBJ2-7; D gene unclear. Trimming removed 2 bases at V and 7 bases at J, with 12 bases between. The germline V gene has CDR1 SGHTA and CDR2 FQGNSA. The CDR3 is made up of 13 amino acids. The DNA of the CDR3 is TGTGCCAGCAGCTTATCGGAGCCTGGGGAGCAGTACTTC. Translation gives CASSLSEPGEQYF.

The V and J genes are TRBV5-1 and TRBJ1-6, with 10 nucleotides matching TRBD1. The CDR3 has 17 residues. The germline gives CDR1 SGHRS, CDR2 YFSETQ. Germline trimming cut 3 bases from V and 10 bases from J; bases unmatched to any gene: 13. CDR3 coding DNA: TGCGCCAGCAGCTGGACACCCAGGGACAGGGGTCAGTCACCCCTCCACTTT. Amino acids: CASSWTPRDRGQSPLHF.

This clonotype was detected only a few times. CDR3 amino acids: CASRAGVEKLFF. CDR3 coding DNA: TGTGCCAGCAGAGCAGGGGTTGAAAAACTGTTTTTT. The chain has TRBV6-5 and TRBJ1-4; D may be TRBD1 (6 bases). The CDR3 is made up of 12 amino acids. CDR1 is MNHEY, CDR2 SVGAGI, per germline. V lost 6 bases to trimming and J lost 7 bases, with 9 bases between them.

The J gene is TRBJ2-7, the V gene TRBV5-1; unclear D gene. V was trimmed by 4 bases and J by 3 bases, leaving 17 bases between them. Germline-derived CDR1 and CDR2 are SGHRS and YFSETQ. This CDR3 comprises 15 residues. For the CDR3, the DNA is TGCGCCAGCAGCCTGGTGGGCAAGACTGACTACGAGCAGTACTTC. It codes for CASSLVGKTDYEQYF.

The chain has TRBV10-3 and TRBJ1-5; 8 bases line up with TRBD1. V lost 3 bases to trimming and J lost 1 base; unmatched junction nucleotides: 2. This CDR3 has 15 amino acids. CDR1 is ENHRY, CDR2 SYGVKD, per germline. CDR3 sequence reads: CAISEAGGSNQPQHF. The CDR3 bases are TGTGCCATCAGTGAAGCAGGGGGCAGCAATCAGCCCCAGCATTTT.

The V and J genes are TRBV6-6 and TRBJ1-2; D not resolved. CDR3 length: 13 amino acids. Germline CDR1 MNHNY, CDR2 SVGAGI (reference sequence). Trimming left V 5 bases short and J 7 bases short, with 14 bases between. CDR3 residues: CASSDEARSGYTF. The CDR3 nucleotides read TGTGCCAGCAGTGACGAGGCGAGATCTGGCTACACCTTC.

This clonotype was recorded a few times. This sequence joins TRBV2 and TRBJ2-5, with D uncertain. There are 14 residues in the CDR3. Germline values: CDR1 SNHLY, CDR2 FYNNEI. V was trimmed by 6 bases and J by 2 bases, leaving 13 bases between them. The CDR3 DNA reads TGTGCCAGCAGACCCGGACGCCAGCAAGAGACCCAGTACTTC. Its protein is CASRPGRQQETQYF.

The genes are TRBV9 and TRBJ2-3, with 9 bases that match TRBD1. Trimming took 3 bases from V and 3 from J; bases not matched to a gene: 8. The CDR3 consists of 16 residues. The germline gives CDR1 SGDLS, CDR2 YYNGEE. The CDR3 DNA follows: TGTGCCAGCAGCGCTACTGTGGGACAGGGTACAGATACGCAGTATTTT. Protein: CASSATVGQGTDTQYF.

The chain links TRBV6-2 or TRBV6-3 to TRBJ2-7, with a tentative D call TRBD1 (5 bases). Between the trimmed V and J ends, which lost 6 bases and 4 bases, there was a span of 10 bases. Looked up from germline, CDR1 is MNHEY and CDR2 is SVGEGT. The CDR3 extends over 12 amino acids. CDR3 sequence: CASSYTGYEQYF. The CDR3 region has the DNA TGTGCCAGCAGCTACACAGGTTACGAGCAGTACTTC.

The chain combines TRBV5-1 with TRBJ2-5; D perhaps matches TRBD1 (6 bases). V gave up 0 bases and J gave up 5 bases, with 14 bases separating them. The CDR3 runs 15 residues. Germline CDR1 SGHRS, CDR2 YFSETQ. The CDR3 spells CASSLVRGSTETQYF. In DNA, the CDR3 is TGCGCCAGCAGCTTGGTCAGGGGAAGTACGGAGACCCAGTACTTC.

The sample holds a few counts of this clonotype. The gene calls are TRBV9 and TRBJ2-7; D gene ambiguous. CDR3 length: 14 amino acids. CDR1 SGDLS and CDR2 YYNGEE come from the germline V gene. The germline V and J ends were trimmed by 3 bases and 5 bases, with 15 bases remaining between them. CDR3 amino acids: CASSAQKRSDEQYF. CDR3 DNA sequence: TGTGCCAGCAGCGCCCAGAAAAGGTCTGACGAGCAGTACTTC. The full variable domain, its missing parts supplied by reference TRBV9 and TRBJ2-7, is DSGVTQTPKHLITATGQRVTLRCSPRSGDLSVYWYQQSLDQGLQFLIQYYNGEERAKGNILERFSAQQFPDLHSELNLSSLELGDSALYFCASSAQKRSDEQYFGPGTRLTVT.

There are a few counts of this clonotype. The rearrangement uses TRBV27 and TRBJ1-5, with TRBD1 as a possible D gene (5 bases). Looked up from germline, CDR1 is MNHEY and CDR2 is SMNVEV (reference sequence). This CDR3 region has 13 residues. V lost 8 bases and J 1 base, leaving 9 bases between the germline ends. The CDR3 loop reads CASGPGSNQPQHF. The CDR3 nucleotides read TGTGCCAGCGGGCCAGGGAGCAATCAGCCCCAGCATTTT.

The rearrangement joins TRBV6-5 to TRBJ2-1, with TRBD2 matching 8 bases. This CDR3 has 14 amino acids. Per germline, CDR1 MNHEY and CDR2 SVGAGI. The V and J ends lost 6 bases and 6 bases, in that order; junction bases with no gene match: 7. The CDR3 sequence: CASSPGTRFNEQFF. The CDR3 DNA sequence: TGTGCCAGCAGCCCCGGGACTAGATTCAATGAGCAGTTCTTC.

The gene calls are TRBV20-1 and TRBJ2-5; 9 nucleotides agree with TRBD2. The CDR3 contains 14 residues. V lost 3 bases to trimming and J lost 3 bases; unmatched junction nucleotides: 5. Germline V gives CDR1 DFQATT, CDR2 SNEGSKA (reference sequence). The chain's CDR3 is CSASLTSGKETQYF. CDR3 DNA: TGCAGTGCTAGTTTGACTAGCGGAAAAGAGACCCAGTACTTC.

This clonotype was observed a handful of times. The CDR3 DNA reads as TGTGCCAGCAGCTTCACAGGGGGGAATGAAAAACTGTTTTTT. Translating it yields CASSFTGGNEKLFF. This chain links TRBV7-9 with TRBJ1-4; 8 positions agree with TRBD1. Germline V lookup: CDR1 SEHNR, CDR2 FQNEAQ (reference sequence). The J segment lost 5 bases and the V segment lost 3 bases, leaving 2 bases of the junction unmatched. The CDR3 covers 14 residues.

The chain joins TRBV27 to TRBJ2-5; TRBD2 matches 7 bases. The J call is in doubt because the DNA end fits TRBJ2-7 better. Germline values: CDR1 MNHEY, CDR2 SMNVEV (reference sequence). The CDR3 runs to 15 residues. CDR3 sequence: CASSLSSGVGGEQYF. DNA of the CDR3: TGTGCCAGCAGTTTATCGAGCGGGGTAGGTGGCGAGCAGTACTTC.

This chain connects TRBV11-2 to TRBJ2-1; 12 bases map to TRBD2. V was pared by 5 bases and J by 8 bases, with 4 bases of the junction left unmatched. Germline V gene data show CDR1 as SGHAT and CDR2 as FQNNGV. This CDR3 region has 14 residues. CDR3 amino acids: CASSLAGGLYEQFF. The CDR3 DNA reads TGTGCCAGCAGCCTAGCGGGGGGGCTATATGAGCAGTTCTTC.

The chain uses TRBV15 and TRBJ2-1; D might be TRBD2 (5 bases). Trimming removed 0 bases from V and 4 bases from J, with 19 bases in between. The CDR3 runs to 18 residues. Germline V gene data show CDR1 as LNHNV and CDR2 as YYDKDF (reference sequence). CDR3 nucleotide sequence: TGTGCCACCAGCAGAGATCCCCTGTCCGGGAAGACTTACAATGAGCAGTTCTTC. This sequence encodes CATSRDPLSGKTYNEQFF.

The genes are TRBV7-2 and TRBJ2-1; D not certain. This CDR3 spans 15 amino acids. Per the germline V gene, CDR1 is SGHTA and CDR2 is FQGNSA. V was cut by 0 bases and J by 5 bases, with 11 bases left in between. CDR3 protein: CASSLALSRDNEQFF. For the CDR3, the DNA is TGTGCCAGCAGCTTAGCGCTATCTAGGGACAATGAGCAGTTCTTC.

This clonotype has more than one count but fewer than ten. The DNA for the CDR3 is TGTGCCAGCAGCTTCGTTGGACAGGGCGTCTATGGCTACACCTTC. It translates to CASSFVGQGVYGYTF. This sequence joins TRBV5-6 and TRBJ1-2, with 8 bases aligning to TRBD1. The CDR3 totals 15 residues. In germline, CDR1 is SGHDT, CDR2 YYEEEE. V lost 2 bases to trimming and J lost 4 bases; unmatched junction nucleotides: 7.

This clonotype was detected once. V gene TRBV6-5 combines with J gene TRBJ2-7; 7 bases are a match to TRBD1. TRBJ2-4 matches the DNA end more closely, so the J call is doubtful. The germline V gene has CDR1 MNHEY and CDR2 SVGAGI. The CDR3 has 17 amino acids. CDR3 in DNA: TGTGCCAGCAGTTACCCCACGACCCGACAGGGTAGAAACATTCAGTACTTC. As protein: CASSYPTTRQGRNIQYF.